This T cell receptor (beta chain) originates from a study of CD8+ T cells in alopecia areata. Documented treatment: oral pan-JAK inhibitor, 5-10 mg twice daily. Sequencing relied on a cDNA template that was reverse transcribed from extracted RNA. TCRdb keeps only in-frame clones here, not all; method: immunoSEQ multiplex PCR. This sample has some 120,000 clones, with less than 75% found just once. This clone was detected only a few times. The receptor was isolated from a human donor with alopecia areata. Sequencing used CD8+ T cells sorted from blood, obtained at week 24, from a patient treated with tofacitinib.

CDR3 sequence: CASSESGGPDTQYF. The CDR3 DNA reads as TGTGCCAGCAGTGAAAGCGGGGGGCCAGATACGCAGTATTTT. The chain carries TRBV2 and TRBJ2-3, with TRBD2 matching 9 bases. J was trimmed by 4 bases and V by 2 bases; bases with no gene match: 1. Germline V CDR1 and CDR2: SNHLY, FYNNEI. The CDR3 spans 14 residues.